The 24 T cell receptor beta chains listed next were all sequenced from one sample in a study of OX40 agonist ivuxolimab in advanced cancers. Some clones are missing from TCRdb's copy, which holds only in-frame ones; the method was immunoSEQ multiplex PCR. The table includes about 69,000 clones, 85% to 90% detected once. The input for sequencing was CD4+ or CD8+ T cells sorted from blood, taken in a trial of the OX40 agonist ivuxolimab. These receptor sequences come from an adult with an advanced solid tumor such as melanoma, head and neck, liver or kidney cancer.

This sequence joins TRBV5-1 and TRBJ2-5, with 11 bases that match TRBD2. V shed 7 bases and J 1 base; nucleotides not matched to a gene: 6. Germline-derived CDR1 and CDR2 are SGHRS and YFSETQ. There are 15 residues in the CDR3. The CDR3 region has the DNA TGCGCCAGCTGGGGGACTAGCGGCTTCCAAGAGACCCAGTACTTC. Amino acid sequence: CASWGTSGFQETQYF.

The chain joins TRBV10-1 to TRBJ2-1; 7 bases fit TRBD1. V dropped 5 bases and J dropped 6; count of bases not matched to a gene: 4. Per germline, CDR1 WNHNN and CDR2 SYGVQD (reference sequence). The CDR3 covers 13 residues. The CDR3 protein is CASSPDRSNEQFF. The CDR3 DNA reads TGCGCCAGCAGTCCGGACAGGAGCAATGAGCAGTTCTTC.

The CDR3 sequence is CASSLRETALAKNIQYF. In DNA, the CDR3 is TGTGCCAGCAGCTTGAGAGAAACGGCTCTAGCCAAAAACATTCAGTACTTC. The genes are TRBV5-6 and TRBJ2-4; D unresolved. CDR1 and CDR2 (germline): SGHDT, YYEEEE. V was trimmed by 1 base and J by 0 bases, leaving 14 bases between them. CDR3 size: 17 residues.

The V gene is TRBV10-3, the J gene TRBJ1-3; TRBD1 matches at 8 bases. Germline-derived CDR1 and CDR2 are ENHRY and SYGVKD. With V trimmed by 7 bases and J by 6 bases, 8 bases remained unmatched. This CDR3 is built from 14 residues. The CDR3: CAITGQGVENTIYF. DNA for the CDR3: TGTGCCATCACCGGACAGGGCGTGGAAAACACCATATATTTT.

The genes are TRBV7-3 and TRBJ2-3; no clear D gene. Between the trimmed V and J ends, which lost 2 bases and 0 bases, there was a span of 3 bases. Per the germline V gene, CDR1 is SGHTA and CDR2 is FQGTGA. CDR3 length: 13 residues. The CDR3 sequence: CASSLFSTDTQYF. CDR3 coding DNA: TGTGCCAGCAGCTTATTCAGCACAGATACGCAGTATTTT.

CDR3 loop: CASLRGQGNTEAFF. DNA of the CDR3: TGTGCCAGCCTTAGGGGACAGGGTAACACTGAAGCTTTCTTT. The rearrangement joins TRBV2 to TRBJ1-1; 9 bases match TRBD1. CDR1 is SNHLY, CDR2 FYNNEI, per germline. V dropped 8 bases and J dropped 2; count of bases not matched to a gene: 6. CDR3 size: 14 residues.

This clone turned up a few times. The chain carries TRBV6-1 and TRBJ1-2; tentative D call: TRBD1 (6 bases). CDR1 is MNHNS and CDR2 is SASEGT in the germline V gene. The length of the CDR3 is 14 residues. Trimming took 5 bases from V and 4 from J, leaving 14 bases between them. The CDR3 DNA reads TGTGCCAGCAGTCACAGGGAAAGGGGCTATGGCTACACCTTC. This sequence encodes CASSHRERGYGYTF.

The rearrangement uses TRBV13 and TRBJ2-7; TRBD2 matches 14 bases. The CDR3 totals 17 residues. Germline CDR1 is PRHDT and CDR2 is FYEKMQ (reference sequence). J gave up 7 bases and V 4 bases, and 12 bases lay outside the gene matches. This CDR3 reads CASSSRLAGGRYDEQYF. CDR3 in DNA: TGTGCCAGCAGCTCCAGACTAGCGGGAGGGCGGTATGATGAGCAGTACTTC.

The chain has TRBV9 and TRBJ2-1; D gene ambiguous. From germline, CDR1 is SGDLS and CDR2 YYNGEE. CDR3 size: 14 residues. The ends were cut back, 0 bases at V and 8 bases at J, with 12 bases in the middle. The CDR3 region has the DNA TGTGCCAGCAGCGTAGAGGAAGCGAGCCATGAGCAGTTCTTC. Its translation: CASSVEEASHEQFF. Full variable domain (remainder filled in from reference TRBV9 and TRBJ2-1): DSGVTQTPKHLITATGQRVTLRCSPRSGDLSVYWYQQSLDQGLQFLIQYYNGEERAKGNILERFSAQQFPDLHSELNLSSLELGDSALYFCASSVEEASHEQFFGPGTRLTVL.

The V call is TRBV28, the J call TRBJ2-1; 7 bases agree with TRBD1. The length of the CDR3 is 14 residues. V lost 7 bases, J lost 7 bases, and 10 bases stayed unmatched. The germline gives CDR1 MDHEN, CDR2 SYDVKM. For the CDR3, the DNA is TGTGCCAGCACCCTTATGGGCAGGGGGAATGAGCAGTTCTTC. Protein product: CASTLMGRGNEQFF.

The chain carries TRBV28 and TRBJ2-7; D gene ambiguous. This CDR3 spans 14 amino acids. V lost 5 bases and J 4 bases, leaving 15 bases between the germline ends. Germline V gene data show CDR1 as MDHEN and CDR2 as SYDVKM. The chain's CDR3 is CASSTSPAVYEQYF. The CDR3 coding sequence is TGTGCCAGCAGTACGAGTCCAGCAGTGTACGAGCAGTACTTC.

The chain links TRBV11-2 to TRBJ2-7; TRBD1 agrees at 10 bases. CDR1 SGHAT and CDR2 FQNNGV come from the germline V gene. The J segment lost 4 bases and the V segment lost 5 bases, leaving 5 bases of the junction unmatched. The CDR3 sequence is 14 residues long. DNA for the CDR3: TGTGCCAGCAGCGTGGGACAGGGGCAGTACGAGCAGTACTTC. Translating it yields CASSVGQGQYEQYF. Looking up the rest from reference TRBV11-2 and TRBJ2-7 gives the full variable domain: EAGVAQSPRYKIIEKRQSVAFWCNPISGHATLYWYQQILGQGPKLLIQFQNNGVVDDSQLPKDRFSAERLKGVDSTLKIQPAKLEDSAVYLCASSVGQGQYEQYFGPGTRLTVT.

V is TRBV7-2 and J is TRBJ2-4; the match to TRBD2 covers 11 bases. With 1 base clipped from V and 11 bases from J, the junction kept 4 bases outside the gene matches. Germline values: CDR1 SGHTA, CDR2 FQGNSA. There are 14 residues in the CDR3. CDR3 nucleotides: TGTGCCAGCAGCTTAGTAACTAGCGGGAGCTTTCAGTACTTC. Its protein is CASSLVTSGSFQYF.

This chain connects TRBV7-2 to TRBJ2-7; the match to TRBD2 covers 8 bases. The CDR3 totals 14 residues. The germline V gene has CDR1 SGHTA and CDR2 FQGNSA. V lost 2 bases, J lost 3 bases, and 3 bases stayed unmatched. The CDR3 coding sequence is TGTGCCAGCAGCTTAACGGGAGGGAGCTACGAGCAGTACTTC. Amino acid sequence: CASSLTGGSYEQYF.

The chain couples TRBV27 to TRBJ1-1, with 7 bases fitting TRBD1. Trimming cost V 9 bases and J 1 base; bases outside gene matches: 8. This CDR3 region has 14 residues. Germline CDR1 reads MNHEY; CDR2 reads SMNVEV (reference sequence). This CDR3 reads CASHFTGANTEAFF. CDR3 nucleotide sequence: TGTGCCAGTCACTTTACAGGGGCGAACACTGAAGCTTTCTTT.

The chain employs TRBV28 and TRBJ2-7; D is ambiguous. Germline V CDR1 and CDR2: MDHEN, SYDVKM. The CDR3 runs to 14 residues. V lost 1 base and J 3 bases, leaving 10 bases between the germline ends. The CDR3 loop reads CASSLFAPNYEQYF. The CDR3 DNA is TGTGCCAGCAGTTTATTCGCACCTAACTACGAGCAGTACTTC.

The J gene is TRBJ2-7, the V gene TRBV18; no reliable D call. The V gene lost 2 bases and the J gene lost 3 bases, with 5 bases spanning the gap. The V gene's germline CDR1 is KGHSH and CDR2 LQKENI. This CDR3 contains 12 residues. The CDR3 nucleotides read TGTGCCAGCTCACCAGCGAACTACGAGCAGTACTTC. It encodes CASSPANYEQYF.

This CDR3 reads CASSSPGSGSYEQYF. DNA for the CDR3: TGTGCCAGCAGTTCCCCGGGTAGCGGGTCCTACGAGCAGTACTTC. The V gene is TRBV27, the J gene TRBJ2-7; 7 nucleotides agree with TRBD2. V dropped 4 bases and J dropped 1; count of bases not matched to a gene: 7. The germline V gene encodes CDR1 MNHEY and CDR2 SMNVEV (reference sequence). The CDR3 consists of 15 residues.

The chain uses TRBV19 and TRBJ1-2; D is unresolved. The CDR3 consists of 13 residues. V gave up 2 bases and J gave up 0 bases, with 4 bases separating them. Looked up from germline, CDR1 is LNHDA and CDR2 is SQIVND (reference sequence). DNA for the CDR3: TGTGCCAGTAGTATAAAAGCTAACTATGGCTACACCTTC. It translates to CASSIKANYGYTF.

The chain carries TRBV9 and TRBJ2-5, with D maybe TRBD2 (5 bases). This CDR3 comprises 15 residues. V lost 0 bases and J lost 4, with 13 bases in between. Germline V gives CDR1 SGDLS, CDR2 YYNGEE. The CDR3 protein is CASSVVGSGVETQYF. Written as DNA, the CDR3 is TGTGCCAGCAGCGTAGTTGGGAGTGGAGTAGAGACCCAGTACTTC.

This chain uses TRBV6-5 with TRBJ1-1, with 8 positions matching TRBD1. The CDR3 is 15 residues long. The germline gives CDR1 MNHEY, CDR2 SVGAGI. The V gene end was trimmed by 4 bases and the J gene end by 4 bases; junction bases not matched to a gene: 8. DNA for the CDR3: TGTGCCAGCAGTTCGACAGGGGCCTTGAGCACTGAAGCTTTCTTT. Translation: CASSSTGALSTEAFF.

In its sample, this clone was seen once. The rearrangement joins TRBV11-2 to TRBJ2-5; 7 nucleotides match TRBD1. Germline lookup yields CDR1 SGHAT and CDR2 FQNNGV. The V gene end was trimmed by 3 bases and the J gene end by 10 bases; junction bases not matched to a gene: 14. The CDR3 sequence is 15 residues long. In nucleotides, the CDR3 is TGTGCCAGCAGCTTTTTTCCAGGACAGGCCCCTTACCAGTACTTC. It translates to CASSFFPGQAPYQYF. The full variable domain, completed using reference TRBV11-2 and TRBJ2-5, is EAGVAQSPRYKIIEKRQSVAFWCNPISGHATLYWYQQILGQGPKLLIQFQNNGVVDDSQLPKDRFSAERLKGVDSTLKIQPAKLEDSAVYLCASSFFPGQAPYQYFGPGTRLLVL.

This clone was observed once. This chain connects TRBV9 to TRBJ2-5, with no clear D. The V gene lost 4 bases and the J gene lost 5 bases, with 9 bases spanning the gap. The V gene's germline CDR1 is SGDLS and CDR2 YYNGEE. CDR3 size: 12 residues. The CDR3 protein is CASSLHGETQYF. The CDR3 nucleotides are TGTGCCAGCAGCCTCCATGGTGAGACCCAGTACTTC.

The rearrangement uses TRBV27 and TRBJ2-7; perhaps TRBD1 as D (5 bases). Trimming left V 1 base short and J 6 bases short, with 10 bases between. Germline CDR1 MNHEY, CDR2 SMNVEV (reference sequence). This CDR3 has 13 residues. The CDR3 DNA follows: TGTGCCAGCAGTTTATATCCAGGGTTCGAGCAGTACTTC. This sequence encodes CASSLYPGFEQYF.